A single sample is the source of the 8 T cell receptor beta chains below, sequenced in a study of blood T cell repertoires in COVID-19. TCRdb's copy holds only in-frame clones and misses some; the assay was immunoSEQ multiplex PCR. The table includes some 100,000 clones, 70% to 90% detected once. The sample was PBMCs or T cells enriched from blood (not recorded which). All receptors come from a woman in her forties or fifties who had recovered from COVID-19.

The chain is built from TRBV27 and TRBJ1-1, with no clear D. The CDR3 runs 13 residues. Germline V gene sequence: CDR1 MNHEY, CDR2 SMNVEV (reference sequence). Trimming shortened V by 9 bases and J by 2 bases, and 13 bases separated the two germline ends. For the CDR3, the DNA is TGTGCCAGTAGGGAGGTAGTCAACACTGAAGCTTTCTTT. It yields the protein CASREVVNTEAFF.

The chain is built from TRBV5-1 and TRBJ2-5; 8 nucleotides agree with TRBD1. The V gene end was trimmed by 2 bases and the J gene end by 5 bases; junction bases not matched to a gene: 11. Germline V gene data show CDR1 as SGHRS and CDR2 as YFSETQ. The CDR3 is made up of 16 amino acids. The CDR3 DNA sequence: TGCGCCAGCAGCTTCCGGACAGGGTTAAATACGGAGACCCAGTACTTC. It encodes CASSFRTGLNTETQYF.

The chain carries TRBV20-1 and TRBJ2-2; possibly TRBD1 or TRBD2 for D (6 bases each). Trimming removed 3 bases at V and 6 bases at J, with 20 bases between. CDR1 and CDR2 from the germline V gene are DFQATT and SNEGSKA (reference sequence). The CDR3 contains 16 residues. The CDR3 bases are TGCAGTGCTAGTGCGGGACAAAGGCCAGACGCCGGGGAGCTGTTTTTT. Translated, it gives CSASAGQRPDAGELFF.

This clone was picked up one time. CDR3 protein: CASSLSGETQYF. In DNA, the CDR3 is TGTGCCAGCAGCTTGTCCGGAGAGACCCAGTACTTC. The V call is TRBV7-3, the J call TRBJ2-5, with D unclear. Germline V gene sequence: CDR1 SGHTA, CDR2 FQGTGA. V lost 3 bases to trimming and J lost 4 bases, with 6 bases between them. There are 12 residues in the CDR3.

The CDR3 here is CASSLGGGTWGEQFF. For the CDR3, the DNA is TGTGCCAGCAGCTTGGGAGGGGGAACCTGGGGTGAGCAGTTCTTC. This chain joins TRBV5-4 and TRBJ2-1; tentatively, D is TRBD1 (6 bases). The CDR3 loop spans 15 amino acids. The V end lost 0 bases, the J end lost 9 bases, and 16 bases lay between the germline ends. In germline, CDR1 is SGHNT, CDR2 YYREEE (reference sequence).

This clone was seen only a few times. This chain connects TRBV7-9 to TRBJ2-5, with D maybe TRBD1 (6 bases). The germline CDR1 and CDR2 sequences are SEHNR and FQNEAQ (reference sequence). Trimming removed 3 bases at V and 5 bases at J, with 13 bases between. The CDR3 is made up of 14 amino acids. The CDR3 region is CASSFLTGSETQYF. For the CDR3, the DNA is TGTGCCAGCAGCTTCCTAACAGGGAGCGAGACCCAGTACTTC.

This clone was recorded once. The gene calls are TRBV5-1 and TRBJ2-2; the D is unclear. The V end lost 0 bases, the J end lost 6 bases, and 15 bases lay between the germline ends. CDR3 length: 16 amino acids. Germline V gives CDR1 SGHRS, CDR2 YFSETQ. This chain's CDR3 is CASSLEGPSGAGELFF. The CDR3 DNA reads TGCGCCAGCAGCTTGGAAGGCCCCTCAGGCGCCGGGGAGCTGTTTTTT.

The chain employs TRBV21-1 and TRBJ2-5; the D call TRBD2 from the table was never checked on the DNA. TRBV21-1 is labeled a pseudogene. This CDR3 contains 17 residues. The CDR3 sequence: CASSKVELAGGPKTQYF. CDR3 DNA: TGTGCCAGCAGCAAAGTTGAGCTAGCGGGAGGGCCCAAGACCCAGTACTTC.